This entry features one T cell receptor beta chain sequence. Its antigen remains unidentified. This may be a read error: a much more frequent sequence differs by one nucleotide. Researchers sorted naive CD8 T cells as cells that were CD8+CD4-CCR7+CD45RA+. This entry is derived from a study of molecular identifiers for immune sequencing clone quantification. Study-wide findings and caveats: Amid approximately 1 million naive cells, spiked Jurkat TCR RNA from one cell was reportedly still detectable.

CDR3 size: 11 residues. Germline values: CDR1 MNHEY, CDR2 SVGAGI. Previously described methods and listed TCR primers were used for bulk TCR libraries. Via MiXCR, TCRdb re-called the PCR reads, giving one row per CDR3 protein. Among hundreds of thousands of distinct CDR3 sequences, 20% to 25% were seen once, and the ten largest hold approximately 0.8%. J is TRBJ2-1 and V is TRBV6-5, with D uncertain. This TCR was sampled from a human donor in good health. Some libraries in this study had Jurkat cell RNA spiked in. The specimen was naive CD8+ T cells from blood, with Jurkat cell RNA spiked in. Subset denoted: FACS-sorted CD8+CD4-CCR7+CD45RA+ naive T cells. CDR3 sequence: CAGSSDYEQFF. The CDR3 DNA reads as TGTGCCGGCAGTTCCGACTATGAGCAGTTCTTC.